This TCR beta chain was sequenced during a study of OX40 agonist ivuxolimab in advanced cancers. About the research overall: Enrolled patients in dose escalation had cancers that were hepatocellular carcinoma, melanoma, renal cell or head and neck cancer.

TCRdb's copy holds only in-frame clones and misses some; the assay was immunoSEQ multiplex PCR. The sample consists of 66,000 or so clones, 75% to 90% of them appearing once. This clone has just one count. The clonotype originates from an adult with an advanced solid tumor such as melanoma, head and neck, liver or kidney cancer. The specimen comprised CD4+ or CD8+ T cells sorted from blood, sampled in a trial of the OX40 agonist ivuxolimab.

The CDR3 loop reads CASSRQTNSPLHF. Written as DNA, the CDR3 is TGCGCCAGCAGCCGACAGACAAATTCACCCCTCCACTTT. The chain has TRBV4-3 and TRBJ1-6; TRBD1 is a possible D gene (5 bases). The germline V and J ends were trimmed by 4 bases and 7 bases, with 8 bases remaining between them. The CDR3 sequence is 13 residues long. Germline assignment: CDR1 LGHNA and CDR2 YSLEER.